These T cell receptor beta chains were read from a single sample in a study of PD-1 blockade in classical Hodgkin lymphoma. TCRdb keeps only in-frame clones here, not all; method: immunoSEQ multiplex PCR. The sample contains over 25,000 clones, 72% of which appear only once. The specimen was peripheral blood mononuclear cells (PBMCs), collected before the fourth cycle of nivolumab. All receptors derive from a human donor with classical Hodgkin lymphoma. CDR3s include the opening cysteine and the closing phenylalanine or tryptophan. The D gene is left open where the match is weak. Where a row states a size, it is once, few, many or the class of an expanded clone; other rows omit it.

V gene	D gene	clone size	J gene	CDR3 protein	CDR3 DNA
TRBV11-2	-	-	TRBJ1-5	CASSLDSGAAPQHF	TGTGCCAGCAGCTTAGATTCAGGGGCTGCGCCCCAGCATTTT
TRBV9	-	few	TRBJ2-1	CASRAGPNEQFF	TGTGCCAGCAGGGCGGGACCCAATGAGCAGTTCTTC
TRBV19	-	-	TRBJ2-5	CASSTGRETQYF	TGTGCCAGTAGTACGGGGCGAGAGACCCAGTACTTC
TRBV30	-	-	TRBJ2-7	CAWSVRQGSYEQYF	TGTGCCTGGAGTGTACGGCAGGGCAGTTACGAGCAGTACTTC
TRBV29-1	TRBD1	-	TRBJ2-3	CSVRYRGLTDTQYF	TGCAGCGTGCGATACAGGGGCCTCACAGATACGCAGTATTTT
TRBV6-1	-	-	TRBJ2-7	CASSVQDTSSYEQYF	TGTGCCAGCAGTGTCCAGGACACCAGCTCCTACGAGCAGTACTTC
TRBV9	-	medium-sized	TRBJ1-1	CASSVGAGGEAFF	TGTGCCAGCAGCGTAGGAGCGGGAGGTGAAGCTTTCTTT
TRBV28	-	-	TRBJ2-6	CASSPFTGANVLTF	TGTGCCAGCAGTCCTTTCACTGGGGCCAACGTCCTGACTTTC
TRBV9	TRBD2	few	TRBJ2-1	CASSDRTSGTGNEQFF	TGTGCCAGCAGCGACAGGACTAGCGGTACGGGCAATGAGCAGTTCTTC
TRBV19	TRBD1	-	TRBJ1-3	CASNRGSRGNTIYF	TGTGCCAGCAACAGGGGATCTAGAGGAAACACCATATATTTT
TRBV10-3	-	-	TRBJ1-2	CAIPPGVEGGYTF	TGTGCCATCCCCCCCGGGGTAGAAGGCGGCTACACCTTC
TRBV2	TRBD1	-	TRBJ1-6	CASRYRDRAASPLHF	TGTGCCAGCAGATACCGGGACAGGGCGGCGTCACCCCTCCACTTT
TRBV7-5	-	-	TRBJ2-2	CARSLGMQGARTGELFF	TGTGCCAGAAGCTTGGGGATGCAGGGTGCCCGCACCGGGGAGCTGTTTTTT
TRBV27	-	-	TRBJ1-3	CASSFSGGNTIYF	TGTGCCAGCAGTTTCAGCGGGGGAAACACCATATATTTT
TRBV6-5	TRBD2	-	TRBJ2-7	CASSYGGREHEQYF	TGTGCCAGCAGTTACGGCGGGAGGGAACACGAGCAGTACTTC
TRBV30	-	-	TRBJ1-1	CAWSMLNTEAFF	TGTGCCTGGAGTATGTTGAACACTGAAGCTTTCTTT
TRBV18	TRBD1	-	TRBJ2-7	CASSRIQGPRSYEQYF	TGTGCCAGCTCCAGAATACAGGGGCCCCGCTCCTACGAGCAGTACTTC
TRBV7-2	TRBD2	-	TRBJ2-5	CASSSGLARETQYF	TGTGCCAGCAGCTCAGGACTAGCCAGAGAGACCCAGTACTTC
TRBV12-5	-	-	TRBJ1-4	CASGGPGTNTLGTNEKLFF	TGTGCTAGTGGTGGCCCCGGGACAAACACCTTAGGCACTAATGAAAAACTGTTTTTT
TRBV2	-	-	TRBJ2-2	CASSGAGVDTGGELFF	TGTGCCAGCAGTGGGGCCGGGGTAGATACAGGCGGGGAGCTGTTTTTT
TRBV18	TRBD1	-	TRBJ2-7	CASSRQGTYEQYF	TGTGCCAGCTCGCGACAGGGAACCTACGAGCAGTACTTC
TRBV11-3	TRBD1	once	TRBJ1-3	CASSPGQGPGNTIYF	TGTGCCAGCAGCCCTGGACAGGGACCTGGAAACACCATATATTTT
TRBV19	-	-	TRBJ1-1	CARLITEVNTEAFF	TGTGCCAGGTTAATTACGGAGGTGAACACTGAAGCTTTCTTT
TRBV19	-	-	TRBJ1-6	CASSSDFQPSYNSPLHF	TGTGCCAGTAGTAGCGACTTCCAACCCTCCTATAATTCACCCCTCCACTTT
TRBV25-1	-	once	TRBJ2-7	CASSESGWTDSPNEQYF	TGTGCCAGCAGTGAATCGGGGTGGACGGACAGTCCCAACGAGCAGTACTTC
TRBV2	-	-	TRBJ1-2	CASSLVIDRVQHNYGYTF	TGTGCCAGCAGTCTAGTAATTGACAGAGTTCAACATAACTATGGCTACACCTTC
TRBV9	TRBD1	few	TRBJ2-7	CASSGRGREQYF	TGTGCCAGCAGCGGAAGGGGGCGCGAGCAGTACTTC
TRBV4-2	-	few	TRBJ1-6	CASSPGQGSLSPLHF	TGTGCCAGCAGCCCCGGACAAGGAAGTCTTTCACCCCTCCACTTT
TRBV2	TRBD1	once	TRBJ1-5	CASSGTGNQPQHF	TGTGCCAGTTCCGGGACAGGGAATCAGCCCCAGCATTTT
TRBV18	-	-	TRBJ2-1	CASSPPSRWYEQFF	TGTGCCAGCTCACCACCGTCCCGTTGGTATGAGCAGTTCTTC
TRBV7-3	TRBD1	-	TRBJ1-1	CASSETGGMNTEAFF	TGTGCCAGCAGCGAGACAGGGGGAATGAACACTGAAGCTTTCTTT
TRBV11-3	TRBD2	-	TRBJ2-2	CASSLEDPLAGGTGELFF	TGTGCCAGCAGCTTAGAGGACCCTCTAGCGGGAGGAACCGGGGAGCTGTTTTTT
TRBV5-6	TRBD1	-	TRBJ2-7	CASSPWTGYEQYF	TGTGCCAGCAGCCCTTGGACAGGGTACGAGCAGTACTTC
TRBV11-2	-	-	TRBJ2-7	CASSLRGLWGYEQYF	TGTGCCAGCAGCTTGAGGGGTCTATGGGGTTACGAGCAGTACTTC
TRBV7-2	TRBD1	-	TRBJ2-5	CASILDRGQETQYF	TGTGCCAGCATCCTCGACAGGGGCCAAGAGACCCAGTACTTC
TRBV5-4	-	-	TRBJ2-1	CASSYPPSGGLDEQFF	TGTGCCAGCAGCTACCCGCCGTCAGGGGGACTAGATGAGCAGTTCTTC
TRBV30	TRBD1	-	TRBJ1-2	CAWNAGGRPDYGYTF	TGTGCCTGGAACGCAGGGGGCCGCCCGGACTATGGCTACACCTTC
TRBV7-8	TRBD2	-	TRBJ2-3	CASSVLAVTDTQYF	TGTGCCAGCAGCGTTCTAGCGGTCACAGATACGCAGTATTTT
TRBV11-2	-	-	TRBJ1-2	CASSLMDGAYGYTF	TGTGCCAGCAGCCTTATGGACGGAGCCTATGGCTACACCTTC
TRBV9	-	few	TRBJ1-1	CASSVVHEAFF	TGTGCCAGCAGCGTAGTACACGAAGCTTTCTTT
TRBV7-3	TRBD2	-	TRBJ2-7	CASLYPSSGRTYEQYF	TGTGCCAGCCTTTACCCGTCTAGCGGGAGGACCTACGAGCAGTACTTC
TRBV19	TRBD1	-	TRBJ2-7	CASSIRDRDPLYEQYF	TGTGCCAGTAGTATACGTGACAGGGACCCTCTCTACGAGCAGTACTTC
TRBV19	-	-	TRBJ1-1	CASSMETVNTEAFF	TGTGCCAGTAGTATGGAGACGGTGAACACTGAAGCTTTCTTT
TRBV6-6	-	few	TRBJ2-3	CASSTNTQYF	TGTGCCAGCAGTACCAATACGCAGTATTTT
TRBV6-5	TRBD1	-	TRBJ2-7	CASSYSRGLYEQYF	TGTGCCAGCAGTTACAGCAGGGGGCTCTACGAGCAGTACTTC
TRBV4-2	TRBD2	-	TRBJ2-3	CASSRGLAGTDTQYF	TGTGCCAGCAGCCGGGGACTAGCGGGCACAGATACGCAGTATTTT
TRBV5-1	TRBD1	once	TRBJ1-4	CASRQDRVEKLFF	TGCGCCAGCAGACAGGACAGGGTCGAAAAACTGTTTTTT
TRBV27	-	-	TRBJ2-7	CASSSPRDTSYEQYF	TGTGCCAGCAGCTCTCCCCGGGACACCTCCTACGAGCAGTACTTC
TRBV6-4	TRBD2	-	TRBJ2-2	CASRGSAGGANTGELFF	TGTGCCAGCAGAGGCTCAGCGGGGGGGGCGAACACCGGGGAGCTGTTTTTT
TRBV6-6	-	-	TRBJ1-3	CASSYDGSSGNTIYF	TGTGCCAGCAGTTACGACGGAAGCTCTGGAAACACCATATATTTT
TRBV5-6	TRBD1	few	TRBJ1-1	CASSLFTGGDTEAFF	TGTGCCAGCAGCTTGTTTACAGGGGGAGACACTGAAGCTTTCTTT
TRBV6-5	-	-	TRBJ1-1	CASSYSTGTEAFF	TGTGCCAGCAGTTACTCGACCGGGACTGAAGCTTTCTTT
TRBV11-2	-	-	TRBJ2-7	CASSRATDSDYEQYF	TGTGCCAGCAGCCGGGCTACGGACAGCGACTACGAGCAGTACTTC
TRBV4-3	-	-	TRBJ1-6	CASSQDRTAYNSPLHF	TGCGCCAGCAGCCAAGATCGGACAGCCTATAATTCACCCCTCCACTTT
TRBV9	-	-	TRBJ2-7	CASSVARGSEQYF	TGTGCCAGCAGCGTAGCCCGGGGGTCCGAGCAGTACTTC
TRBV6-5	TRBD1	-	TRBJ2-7	CASTADRDYEQYF	TGTGCCAGCACCGCCGACAGGGACTACGAGCAGTACTTC
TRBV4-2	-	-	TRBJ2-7	CASSQPGFLYEQYF	TGTGCCAGCAGCCAACCCGGGTTCCTCTACGAGCAGTACTTC
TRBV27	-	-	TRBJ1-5	CASRKDNNQPQHF	TGTGCCAGCAGAAAGGACAACAATCAGCCCCAGCATTTT
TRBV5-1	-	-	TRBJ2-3	CASSSGAGVHSDTQYF	TGCGCCAGCAGCTCGGGGGCGGGAGTGCATTCAGATACGCAGTATTTT